This TCR beta chain is drawn from a study of T cells in Graves' hyperthyroidism and ophthalmopathy. Regarding the study as a whole: Progression to ophthalmopathy was predicted a median of roughly seven months early.

Authors of the study amplified TCR beta CDR3 regions from RNA transcripts. TCR CDR3 underwent first-round RT-PCR with the HTBI primer set. TCRdb reprocessed the multiplex PCR reads with MiXCR, giving one entry per CDR3 protein. The table records 500,000 to 650,000 distinct CDR3 sequences, around 15% of them present only once. Stability of Graves' hyperthyroidism was defined as absent ophthalmopathy progression within 18 months. The germline V gene encodes CDR1 MGHRA and CDR2 YSYEKL. This CDR3 is 15 amino acids long. The V gene end was trimmed by 3 bases and the J gene end by 3 bases; junction bases not matched to a gene: 4. This clonotype was picked up a small number of times. Its specificity is unknown.

The receptor was isolated from a woman aged 40-49 years with Graves' hyperthyroidism. The chain employs TRBV4-1 and TRBJ1-4; 7 positions match TRBD1. Sequencing was done on a sample of blood. The DNA for the CDR3 is TGCGCCAGCAGCCAGATTCAGGGGGCTAATGAAAAACTGTTTTTT. Amino acids: CASSQIQGANEKLFF.